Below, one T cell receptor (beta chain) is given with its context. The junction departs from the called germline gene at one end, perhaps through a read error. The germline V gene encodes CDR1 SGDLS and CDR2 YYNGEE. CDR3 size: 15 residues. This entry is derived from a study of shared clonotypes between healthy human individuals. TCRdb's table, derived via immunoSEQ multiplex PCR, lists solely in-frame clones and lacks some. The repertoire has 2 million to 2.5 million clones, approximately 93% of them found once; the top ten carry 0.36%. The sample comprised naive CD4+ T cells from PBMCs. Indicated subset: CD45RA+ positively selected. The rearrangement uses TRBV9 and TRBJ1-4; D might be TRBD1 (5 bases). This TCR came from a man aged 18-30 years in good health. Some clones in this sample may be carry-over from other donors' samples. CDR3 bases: TGTGCCAGCAGCGTAGAGGGACGGCTTAATGAAGAACTGTTTTTT. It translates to CASSVEGRLNEELFF.